The following is a TCR beta chain sequence with its context. Its antigen is not identified. The data were taken from a study of a mutant IDH1 vaccine in newly diagnosed glioma. Study-wide background: Beginning 4-6 weeks after radiotherapy alone, or with temozolomide cycles, vaccination took place. Treated individuals were approximately 62% male and approximately 40% female, averaging approximately 40 years of age.

The data were produced by immunoSEQ multiplex PCR, yet TCRdb's version contains in-frame clones alone and is incomplete. The sample yields tens of thousands of clones, over 70% seen once. Stated time point: week 23, last vaccination. Alongside topical imiquimod, each dose of vaccine comprised 300 ug of mutant IDH1 20-mer peptide. Germline V CDR1 and CDR2: SNHLY, FYNNEI. V gave up 4 bases and J gave up 0 bases, with 8 bases separating them. The CDR3 spans 14 residues. The receptor was derived from a man aged 35 to 55 with glioma. The chain uses TRBV2 and TRBJ2-3; possibly TRBD2 for D (6 bases). This sample comprised PBMCs, obtained from a glioma patient whose treatment included an IDH1 peptide vaccine. This CDR3 is CASSVLASTDTQYF. CDR3 DNA sequence: TGTGCCAGCAGTGTTCTAGCGAGCACAGATACGCAGTATTTT.